The entry below describes one T cell receptor beta chain. Its matching antigen is unknown. The data derive from a study of CXCR3-negative and CXCR3-positive naive CD8 T cells. Findings and caveats of the study: CXCR3-negative and CXCR3-positive naive cells shared comparable TRBV-TRBJ usage, but memory cells did not. Diversity proved comparably high across both naive subsets and much lower in memory CD8+ cells.

The CDR3 extends over 13 amino acids. The germline V gene encodes CDR1 LGHDT and CDR2 YNNKEL (reference sequence). UMI-labeled TRB cDNA libraries were prepared by 5' RACE. TCRdb reanalyzed the 5' RACE reads, giving one entry per CDR3 protein sequence and no DNA. This sample carries 40,000 to 45,000 distinct CDR3 sequences, with 7.7% going to the ten biggest clones. The receptor was derived from a human donor in good health. Some clones in this sample may be carry-over from other donors' samples. This rearrangement joins TRBV3-1 to TRBJ2-7; TCRdb's D gene call, TRBD1, goes unchecked for lack of DNA. Sequenced input: memory CD8+ T cells from blood. The CDR3 protein is CASSQLGGYEQYF.